The sequence of this T cell receptor beta chain was determined in a study of early stage breast cancer tumors (dated by TCRdb to about 2017). In the study overall: Of the 15 to 20 invasive breast tumors, about 13 were found to be estrogen receptor-positive, progesterone receptor-positive and HER2-negative. About 70% of the 12 ER+/PR+/HER2- tumors were invasive ductal carcinomas, while the other four were invasive lobular carcinomas. The average read coverage per sample was around 10-fold. Across all samples, 2,500,000 or so templates representing roughly 1 million unique clonotypes were detected. The research as a whole found: Because the cohort was small, analysis by tumor subtype was not possible. Compared with adjacent normal breast tissue, tumors had higher clonality and roughly 2.5-fold greater T cell density. Repertoires from blood and normal breast were more alike than repertoires from blood and tumor, and in about 90% of the 16 patients, comparing each tissue with blood separated tumor from normal. Sequencing bulk genomic DNA from unsorted cells could not capture chain pairing or functional markers like CD4, CD8 and FOXP3. Enriched TCRB sequences shared across patients were mostly commonly generated sequences, unlikely to play an important role in the tumor microenvironment.

Every sample was amplified as two independent genomic DNA replicates, using approximately 550 ng for blood and about 1.4 ug for tumor or normal breast. Following the manufacturer's instructions, the ImmunoSeq Intro kit was used to carry out TCRB sequencing on genomic DNA. Multiplex PCR was run for around 30 cycles using proprietary primers and spike-in control sequences for absolute quantification. Single-end 150-bp reads were used to sequence an 87-bp fragment spanning the CDR3 and the flanking V and J genes. Each lane of an Illumina MiSeq running version 3.0 chemistry carried seven multiplexed samples, with two replicates apiece. In the paper's pipeline: Raw data were processed by the vendor's proprietary pipeline, with both replicates merged into one result per sample. To define clonotypes, the study grouped productive rearrangements that shared the V-gene family, CDR3 amino acid sequence and J-gene segment. Clonality was calculated as 1 minus the normalized Shannon entropy (Pielou evenness) of TCRB abundances. To estimate T cell density, the total number of templates was divided by the number of input cells, which was inferred from the amount of DNA input. Recon was used with default parameters to estimate total repertoire diversity and clonality. A clonotype was considered tumor-enriched if its abundance in tumor exceeded 0.1% and was at least 32-fold higher than its abundance in normal breast. TCRdb stores this immuneACCESS table with in-frame sequences only. Part of the clones is absent; in the studies checked, under half of the shortfall reflects unresolved V genes, and no reason is known for the rest. That table supplies the V and J calls and clone size; D and trimming were determined from the DNA. The sample profile shows about 69,000 clones; 80% of them were found once. 4.7% of the sample comes from the top ten.

Deletion took 3 bases off V and 8 bases off J, with a span of 18 bases between the germline ends. The CDR3 spans 15 residues, from the cysteine through the phenylalanine. The only DNA kept is the CDR3, 45 bases in frame from the first base. From the germline V gene (reference sequence), CDR1 is SEHNR and CDR2 is FQNEAQ. The study profiled bulk TCR beta-chain repertoires in matched peripheral blood, tumor and adjacent normal breast tissue taken from about 15 patients with early-stage breast cancer. Before surgery, about 4.5-10 mL of whole blood was collected into EDTA tubes and then processed within 2 hours. Peripheral blood mononuclear cells were isolated by Ficoll-Paque centrifugation in SepMate-50 tubes. PBMCs were cryopreserved in around 90% FBS with roughly 10% DMSO in aliquots of roughly 1.8 to 4 million cells and stored in liquid nitrogen. Genomic DNA was extracted with the Qiagen AllPrep DNA/RNA Mini kit.

In regard to this clone: What antigen it recognizes has not been identified. There are no base qualities to consult, and no much larger clone falls within one base.

In this chain, TRBV7-9 is recombined with TRBJ2-3, with TRBD2 perhaps the D gene, on 7 matching bases. Sequencing was performed on blood. The origin of this receptor is a person aged 40 to 49 with breast cancer. For the CDR3, the sequence is CASSLGGRLQGTQYF. The nucleotide sequence reads TGTGCCAGCAGCTTGGGGGGGCGGCTTCAGGGTACGCAGTATTTT.